One sample yielded the 4 T cell receptor beta chains listed below, sequenced in a study of T cells after yellow fever vaccination. TCRdb re-analysed the 5' RACE reads in MiXCR, keeping a single row per CDR3 protein. Found here are some 600,000 distinct CDR3 sequences, around 17% of them singletons; the top ten hold approximately 15%. Here the sequenced sample was PBMCs, taken 5 to 6 days after the first yellow fever vaccination. The source is a man aged 18 to 29 who received the YFV17D yellow fever vaccine.

This clonotype was seen only a few times. V and J are TRBV12-3 or TRBV12-4 and TRBJ2-1, with 7 bases identical to TRBD2. CDR3 size: 20 residues. Trimming removed 8 bases from V and 2 bases from J; junction bases left unmatched: 24. This chain's CDR3 is CASGGRVGGFGLRTYNEQFF. CDR3 DNA sequence: TGTGCCAGCGGTGGGAGGGTGGGAGGTTTCGGGCTGAGGACCTACAATGAGCAGTTCTTC.

This chain joins TRBV21-1 and TRBJ2-7; no check of the table's D call, TRBD1, against the DNA was made. TRBV21-1 is described as a pseudogene. CDR3 length: 16 residues. CDR3 bases: TGTGCCAGCAGCAGACCAGGGACAGGGGATGGTTGCGAGCAGTACGTC. As protein: CASSRPGTGDGCEQYV.

The genes are TRBV12-3 or TRBV12-4 and TRBJ1-2, with D possibly matching TRBD1 (5 bases). V was cut by 5 bases and J by 7 bases, with 20 bases left in between. This CDR3 contains 15 residues. This CDR3 is CASSPRLRDGSGYTF. The CDR3 DNA follows: TGTGCCAGCAGTCCCCGCTTGAGGGACGGGTCTGGCTACACCTTC.

This clonotype has just a few counts. The V call is TRBV10-3, the J call TRBJ2-5; maybe TRBD2 (5 bases). Germline CDR1 reads ENHRY; CDR2 reads SYGVKD. The CDR3 contains 16 residues. The V and J ends lost 5 bases and 3 bases respectively, with 19 bases between them. This CDR3 reads CAISRLDRTTKETQYF. The CDR3 DNA follows: TGTGCCATCAGTAGGCTGGACCGGACGACTAAAGAGACCCAGTACTTC.